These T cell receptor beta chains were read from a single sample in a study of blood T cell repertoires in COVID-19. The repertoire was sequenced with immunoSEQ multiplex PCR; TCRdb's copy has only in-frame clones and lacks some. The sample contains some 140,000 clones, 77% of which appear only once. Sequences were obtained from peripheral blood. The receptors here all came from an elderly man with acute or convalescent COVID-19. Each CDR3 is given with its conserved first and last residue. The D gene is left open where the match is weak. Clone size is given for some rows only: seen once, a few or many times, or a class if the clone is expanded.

DNA: TGTGCCATCAGTGAGTCCCTCTATGGCTACACCTTC
CDR3: CAISESLYGYTF
size: .
D: .
J: TRBJ1-2
V: TRBV10-3

DNA: TGTGCCAGCAGCGTGTCAGGGGTAGGTGAGACCCAGTACTTC
CDR3: CASSVSGVGETQYF
size: .
D: .
J: TRBJ2-5
V: TRBV9

DNA: TGTGCCAGCAGCCAGCTACAGGCCTCCCTTTACAATGAGCAGTTCTTC
CDR3: CASSQLQASLYNEQFF
size: .
D: .
J: TRBJ2-1
V: TRBV4-2

DNA: TGTGCCAGCAGCTTGACTGGACAGAGGTACCAAGAGACCCAGTACTTC
CDR3: CASSLTGQRYQETQYF
size: .
D: .
J: TRBJ2-5
V: TRBV5-4

DNA: TGTGCCTGGAAGAGGGGGCTGGGGAATGAGCAGTTCTTC
CDR3: CAWKRGLGNEQFF
size: .
D: TRBD1
J: TRBJ2-1
V: TRBV30

DNA: TGCAGTGCGGAGCAAGAGACCCAGTACTTC
CDR3: CSAEQETQYF
size: .
D: .
J: TRBJ2-5
V: TRBV20-1

DNA: TGTGCCAGCAGCTTAGGAGGCCCGCTGGGCAATCAGCCCCAGCATTTT
CDR3: CASSLGGPLGNQPQHF
size: .
D: .
J: TRBJ1-5
V: TRBV7-8

DNA: TGTGCCAGCAGCCCAAACGTGCGGGCGAACACCGGGGAGCTGTTTTTT
CDR3: CASSPNVRANTGELFF
size: .
D: .
J: TRBJ2-2
V: TRBV11-2

DNA: TGTGCCAGCAGCCTACTCCGGGACAGGGTGGGGGAGCAGTACTTC
CDR3: CASSLLRDRVGEQYF
size: .
D: TRBD1
J: TRBJ2-7
V: TRBV7-8

DNA: TGTGCCAGCACCTCGATCCTGGAGATCTCAACCGGGGAGCTGTTTTTT
CDR3: CASTSILEISTGELFF
size: .
D: .
J: TRBJ2-2
V: TRBV5-6

DNA: TGCGCCAGCAGCTTGGGTCAGGCTGAGGGAAACACCATATATTTT
CDR3: CASSLGQAEGNTIYF
size: .
D: .
J: TRBJ1-3
V: TRBV5-1

DNA: TGTGCCAGCAGCCCTCGGACAGGCTCCTACAATGAGCAGTTCTTC
CDR3: CASSPRTGSYNEQFF
size: .
D: TRBD1
J: TRBJ2-1
V: TRBV7-9

DNA: TGTGCCAGCAGAAAAGACATGATCTCTGGAAACACCATATATTTT
CDR3: CASRKDMISGNTIYF
size: few
D: .
J: TRBJ1-3
V: TRBV2

DNA: TGTGCCAGCAGCTTCGGACAGGGGGCCGGCTACGAGCAGTACTTC
CDR3: CASSFGQGAGYEQYF
size: .
D: TRBD1
J: TRBJ2-7
V: TRBV7-8

DNA: TGTGCCAGCTCCCCGGGACAGGGGAATCAGCCCCAGCATTTT
CDR3: CASSPGQGNQPQHF
size: .
D: TRBD1
J: TRBJ1-5
V: TRBV18

DNA: TGTGCCAGCTCACCGGAGCAGGGGGCTAACAATGAGCAGTTCTTC
CDR3: CASSPEQGANNEQFF
size: once
D: TRBD1
J: TRBJ2-1
V: TRBV18

DNA: TGTGCCAGCAGCCATTCCGACGGGACAGGGCTCCCTGGGGCCAACGTCCTGACTTTC
CDR3: CASSHSDGTGLPGANVLTF
size: few
D: TRBD1
J: TRBJ2-6
V: TRBV3-1/TRBV3-2

DNA: TGTGCCAGCAGTGAGTTAGCGGGGGGCCAGGAGACCCAGTACTTC
CDR3: CASSELAGGQETQYF
size: .
D: TRBD2
J: TRBJ2-5
V: TRBV2

DNA: TGTGCCAGCAGCGTAGAAGGGGCTGGAAACACCATATATTTT
CDR3: CASSVEGAGNTIYF
size: once
D: .
J: TRBJ1-3
V: TRBV9

DNA: TGTGCCAGCGCCGCCGAGGGAAACTATGGCTACACCTTC
CDR3: CASAAEGNYGYTF
size: few
D: .
J: TRBJ1-2
V: TRBV6-1

DNA: TGTGCCAGCAGCTTAGAAAGACTAGCTGGGGATACGCAGTATTTT
CDR3: CASSLERLAGDTQYF
size: .
D: TRBD2
J: TRBJ2-3
V: TRBV11-2

DNA: TGTGCCAGCAGTGGAGAGGTCTCACCCCTCCACTTT
CDR3: CASSGEVSPLHF
size: .
D: .
J: TRBJ1-6
V: TRBV2